The T cell receptor (beta chain) described here comes from a study of T cell changes during pregnancy in multiple sclerosis (dated by TCRdb to about 2019). Concerning the study at large: The study examined how the T cell repertoire changed over the course of pregnancy in women with multiple sclerosis.

Library construction relied on the immunoSEQ multiplex PCR assay. The immuneACCESS repertoire file appears here via TCRdb, limited to in-frame rearrangements. These files lack a portion of the clones; in checked studies, under half of the deficit traces to unresolved V genes, and the cause of the others is not known. The sample table lists 65,000 to 85,000 clones, just over 90% of them with a count of one. The top ten hold roughly 1.6% of the sample. Concerning this clone itself: Its specific antigen is unknown. Nothing much larger sits one base from this clone, and base qualities are not available.

From the cysteine up to the phenylalanine, the CDR3 has a length of 15 residues. Only the CDR3 DNA stays, 45 bases, in frame from base 1. CDR1 MDHEN and CDR2 SYDVKM are derived from the germline V gene. V gives up 2 bases and J gives up 5 bases, and the segment between their germline ends measures 13 bases. In this chain, TRBV28 is recombined with TRBJ1-5; tentative D gene TRBD1, with 6 bases matching. This clonotype originated in a female donor with multiple sclerosis, enrolled in a pregnancy study. This specimen was peripheral blood, taken after pregnancy. This receptor carries the CDR3 CASSLGDRRYQPQHF. The sequence in DNA is TGTGCCAGCAGTTTAGGAGACAGGCGCTATCAGCCCCAGCATTTT.